This T cell receptor beta chain was sequenced for a study of molecular identifiers for immune sequencing clone quantification. The CDR3 is 16 amino acids. Germline loops: CDR1 SEHNR, CDR2 FQNEAQ (reference sequence). Between the trimmed V and J ends, which lost 7 bases and 1 base, there was a span of 19 bases. Each CDR3 protein is one row after TCRdb ran MiXCR on the PCR reads. The sample yields about 510,000 distinct CDR3 sequences, roughly 25% seen once. This clonotype was seen more than once but under ten times. This clonotype was sampled from a human donor in good health. Some libraries in this study had Jurkat cell RNA spiked in. Source material: naive CD8+ T cells from blood, with Jurkat cell RNA spiked in. Subset meaning: FACS-sorted CD8+CD4-CCR7+CD45RA+ naive T cells. V is TRBV7-9 and J is TRBJ1-1, with D possibly TRBD1 on 5 matching bases. The CDR3 nucleotides read TGTGCCAGCACCGTACTCCAAGACAGATGGAACACTGAAGCTTTCTTT. It is translated as CASTVLQDRWNTEAFF.